The present T cell receptor beta chain was sequenced within a study of CD8 T cells in Susac syndrome. CD8+ and CD4+ blood T cells underwent TCR beta sequencing. Comments on this clonotype: Sequence at one end of the junction differs from germline and may be a read error.

RNA was extracted with the RNeasy kit, and a quantity of about 0.45 to 1 ug was reverse transcribed using random hexamers. TCR beta CDR3 was amplified by immunoSEQ covering 54 Vbeta and 13 Jbeta. TCRdb redid the calling of the immunoSEQ multiplex PCR reads with MiXCR, one entry per CDR3 protein. This table holds around 270,000 distinct CDR3 sequences, 85% found once. This CDR3 spans 14 amino acids. Per the germline V gene, CDR1 is LGHNA and CDR2 is YSLEER. The source material was CD8+ T cells from PBMCs. This rearrangement joins TRBV4-3 to TRBJ2-3, with no clear D. This clonotype was sampled from a human donor with multiple sclerosis. This chain's CDR3 is CASSQRRSIDTQYF. The CDR3 DNA sequence: TGCGCCAGCAGCCAAAGACGTAGCATAGATACGCAGTATTTT.